The 13 T cell receptor beta chains reported below all come from one sample, sequenced in a study of blood T cell repertoires in COVID-19. Clones were sequenced by immunoSEQ multiplex PCR, and TCRdb holds only the in-frame ones, with some missing. The table shows 250,000 to 300,000 clones, with 70% to 90% occurring only once. The specimen sequenced was peripheral blood. Receptors originate from a young man with active or convalescent COVID-19.

The chain joins TRBV6-5 to TRBJ2-2, with 8 bases that match TRBD2. This CDR3 has 15 amino acids. Germline trimming cut 5 bases from V and 7 bases from J; bases unmatched to any gene: 9. Germline V lookup: CDR1 MNHEY, CDR2 SVGAGI. This chain's CDR3 is CASSNSGLGHGELFF. DNA of the CDR3: TGTGCCAGCAGTAATTCGGGACTAGGGCACGGGGAGCTGTTTTTT.

The chain has TRBV5-6 and TRBJ2-7; D may be TRBD1 (5 bases). Per germline, CDR1 SGHDT and CDR2 YYEEEE. This CDR3 is 13 amino acids long. Trimming took 4 bases from V and 0 from J, leaving 8 bases between them. The CDR3 DNA follows: TGTGCCAGCAGCCGACAGAGCTCCTACGAGCAGTACTTC. Amino acid sequence: CASSRQSSYEQYF.

The chain employs TRBV10-3 and TRBJ2-3; TRBD1 matches 8 bases. Germline V gene lookup returns CDR1 ENHRY and CDR2 SYGVKD. J lost 1 base, V lost 4 bases, and 1 base had no gene match. The CDR3 has 14 amino acids. The CDR3 DNA follows: TGTGCCATCAGTGCGGGACAGGGCACAGATACGCAGTATTTT. It translates to CAISAGQGTDTQYF.

The chain employs TRBV5-1 and TRBJ1-1, with D uncertain. CDR1 SGHRS and CDR2 YFSETQ come from the germline V gene. The CDR3 contains 15 residues. Deletions cut 4 bases from V and 5 bases from J, with 18 bases between. The CDR3 is CASSPREGGGTEAFF. DNA of the CDR3: TGCGCCAGCAGCCCGCGTGAGGGCGGTGGTACTGAAGCTTTCTTT.

This clone is a singleton in its sample. The chain couples TRBV7-8 to TRBJ2-3, with D tentatively TRBD2 (6 bases). Trimming took off 2 bases at V and 1 base at J, with 10 bases between the two ends. Germline CDR1 SGHVS, CDR2 FQNEAQ. The CDR3 consists of 15 residues. This chain's CDR3 is CASSLWGVGTDTQYF. CDR3 DNA sequence: TGTGCCAGCAGCTTATGGGGGGTCGGCACAGATACGCAGTATTTT.

V is TRBV5-1 and J is TRBJ2-2; D remains ambiguous. Looked up from germline, CDR1 is SGHRS and CDR2 is YFSETQ. CDR3 size: 14 residues. V was trimmed by 1 base and J by 6 bases, leaving 10 bases between them. Here the CDR3 DNA reads TGCGCCAGCAGCTTGTCGGGTCTACCCGGGGAGCTGTTTTTT. Its protein is CASSLSGLPGELFF.

The genes are TRBV5-1 and TRBJ1-4; TRBD1 aligns across 11 bases. The V gene's germline CDR1 is SGHRS and CDR2 YFSETQ. The CDR3 is made up of 15 amino acids. With V trimmed by 4 bases and J by 7 bases, 6 bases remained unmatched. The DNA of the CDR3 is TGCGCCAGCAGCCCTTGGACAGGGGGCAGTGAAAAACTGTTTTTT. Its translation is CASSPWTGGSEKLFF.

The chain has TRBV4-1 and TRBJ1-5, with 9 positions matching TRBD1. Germline CDR1 reads MGHRA; CDR2 reads YSYEKL. The CDR3 spans 17 residues. V shed 0 bases and J 6 bases; nucleotides not matched to a gene: 9. CDR3 region: CASSQEPSGQGGQPQHF. CDR3 bases: TGCGCCAGCAGCCAAGAACCGTCGGGACAGGGAGGTCAGCCCCAGCATTTT.

In its sample, this clone was seen a few times. This chain uses TRBV5-1 with TRBJ1-6, with TRBD1 matching 10 bases. After removal of 3 bases from V and 7 bases from J, the junction contained 1 base not matched to a gene. CDR1 is SGHRS, CDR2 YFSETQ, per germline. This CDR3 has 14 residues. The CDR3: CASSWGQGNSPLHF. For the CDR3, the DNA is TGCGCCAGCAGCTGGGGACAGGGGAATTCACCCCTCCACTTT.

This clone was seen just once. This sequence joins TRBV19 and TRBJ2-7, with 7 bases that match TRBD2. The V gene end was trimmed by 4 bases and the J gene end by 2 bases; junction bases not matched to a gene: 5. Germline CDR1 and CDR2: LNHDA and SQIVND (reference sequence). This CDR3 contains 14 residues. The CDR3 nucleotides are TGTGCCAGTAGTAGGCTAGCGGAAACCTACGAGCAGTACTTC. As protein: CASSRLAETYEQYF.

This rearrangement joins TRBV5-1 to TRBJ2-1, with D unclear. Germline V gene lookup returns CDR1 SGHRS and CDR2 YFSETQ. This CDR3 comprises 17 residues. The ends were cut back, 5 bases at V and 0 bases at J, with 18 bases in the middle. The CDR3 sequence is CASSLNQASLSYNEQFF. Here the CDR3 DNA reads TGCGCCAGCAGTCTTAACCAAGCTTCCCTCTCCTACAATGAGCAGTTCTTC.

The CDR3 coding sequence is TGTGCCATCCAAGGGGGGGCAAGTGATAATTCACCCCTCCACTTT. Amino acids: CAIQGGASDNSPLHF. The chain uses TRBV10-3 and TRBJ1-6; tentative D call: TRBD1 (6 bases). Trimming cost V 8 bases and J 5 bases, with 16 bases left between them. The CDR3 consists of 15 residues. The germline gives CDR1 ENHRY, CDR2 SYGVKD.

This sequence joins TRBV14 and TRBJ1-2; 9 bases agree with TRBD1. V lost 3 bases to trimming and J lost 7 bases; unmatched junction nucleotides: 9. CDR3 length equals 15 residues. Germline lookup yields CDR1 SGHDN and CDR2 FVKESK. DNA of the CDR3: TGTGCCAGCAGCCAGTTCGGGACAGGGTTAGGTGGCTACACCTTC. Encoded protein: CASSQFGTGLGGYTF.